This TCR beta chain derives from a study of a mutant IDH1 vaccine in newly diagnosed glioma. Study-wide background: Beginning 4-6 weeks after radiotherapy alone, or with temozolomide cycles, vaccination took place.

CDR1 and CDR2 from the germline V gene are SGDLS and YYNGEE. The CDR3 contains 14 residues. The germline V and J ends were trimmed by 0 bases and 2 bases, with 8 bases remaining between them. Time point meaning: week 11, during vaccination. Vaccination comprised doses that each held 300 ug of mutant IDH1 20-mer peptide, plus topical imiquimod. Produced via immunoSEQ multiplex PCR; TCRdb's table is partial and in-frame only. The sample lists about 32,000 clones, around 80% occurring once. On this clone itself: Its specificity is unknown.

Sequences were derived from PBMCs, sampled from a glioma patient whose treatment included an IDH1 peptide vaccine. This TCR was sampled from a man aged 30 to 45 with glioma. This sequence joins TRBV9 and TRBJ1-2, with no clear D. The CDR3 sequence is CASSVAEENYGYTF. The CDR3 DNA reads as TGTGCCAGCAGCGTAGCGGAGGAAAACTATGGCTACACCTTC.